These 19 T cell receptor beta chains originate from one sample sequenced in a study of cytomegalovirus exposure and HLA in healthy donors. In the PCR, 60 Vbeta and 13 Jbeta primers were used. TCRdb keeps only in-frame clones here, not all; method: immunoSEQ multiplex PCR. The data show about 130,000 clones, around 80% seen once. The sequencing sample was made of PBMCs. These receptors all stem from a middle-aged woman in good health and CMV-seronegative.

This clone was detected once. This chain uses TRBV12-2 with TRBJ2-2; the D call TRBD1 from the table was never checked on the DNA. TRBV12-2 is a recognized pseudogene. CDR3 length: 18 residues. The CDR3 region is CASRSGRDRARVTGELFF. The CDR3 region has the DNA TGTGCAAGTCGCTCCGGCCGGGACAGGGCTCGTGTCACCGGGGAGCTGTTTTTT.

In nucleotides, the CDR3 is TGTGCCAGTAGTCCAGGGGATTATAGCAATCAGCCCCAGCATTTT. Protein product: CASSPGDYSNQPQHF. The chain links TRBV19 to TRBJ1-5; tentatively, D is TRBD1 (6 bases). Germline CDR1 is LNHDA and CDR2 is SQIVND (reference sequence). The CDR3 consists of 15 residues. Trimming left V 5 bases short and J 0 bases short, with 11 bases between.

J is TRBJ1-2 and V is TRBV4-2, with 9 bases lining up with TRBD1. Germline CDR1 is LGHNA and CDR2 is YNFKEQ. J lost 7 bases, V lost 1 base, and 1 base had no gene match. The CDR3 is 13 amino acids. CDR3 sequence (DNA): TGTGCCAGCAGCCAAGGGGACAGGGCTGGCTACACCTTC. It codes for CASSQGDRAGYTF.

The chain is built from TRBV18 and TRBJ1-2; D remains ambiguous. Germline V gene data show CDR1 as KGHSH and CDR2 as LQKENI. This CDR3 spans 15 amino acids. V was clipped by 0 bases and J by 0 bases, with 8 bases between them. The CDR3 sequence is CASSPPLIANYGYTF. In DNA form, the CDR3 reads TGTGCCAGCTCACCACCCCTTATAGCTAACTATGGCTACACCTTC.

The CDR3 here is CASKPRGSGEAFF. The CDR3 bases are TGTGCCAGTAAACCGCGGGGGTCGGGTGAAGCTTTCTTT. J is TRBJ1-1 and V is TRBV19, with D possibly matching TRBD1 (5 bases). Germline CDR1 LNHDA, CDR2 SQIVND (reference sequence). The CDR3 length is 13 residues. Trimming stripped 7 bases from V and 7 bases from J, with 16 bases between.

The gene calls are TRBV6-5 and TRBJ1-1; 7 bases line up with TRBD1. Germline CDR1 is MNHEY and CDR2 is SVGAGI. The CDR3 has 14 residues. The J segment lost 5 bases and the V segment lost 6 bases, leaving 9 bases of the junction unmatched. The chain's CDR3 is CASRDFPGGTEAFF. Written as DNA, the CDR3 is TGTGCCAGCAGAGACTTTCCAGGGGGTACTGAAGCTTTCTTT.

V gene TRBV7-9 combines with J gene TRBJ2-1; possibly TRBD2 for D (5 bases). CDR3 length: 14 residues. Trimming pared 4 bases from V and 10 bases from J, leaving 17 bases between. Germline values: CDR1 SEHNR, CDR2 FQNEAQ (reference sequence). CDR3 region: CASSSGLLSWEQFF. The CDR3 DNA sequence: TGTGCCAGCAGCTCCGGACTCCTCTCCTGGGAGCAGTTCTTC. Full variable domain (outside the CDR3, taken from reference TRBV7-9 and TRBJ2-1): DTGVSQNPRHKITKRGQNVTFRCDPISEHNRLYWYRQTLGQGPEFLTYFQNEAQLEKSRLLSDRFSAERPKGSFSTLEIQRTEQGDSAMYLCASSSGLLSWEQFFGPGTRLTVL.

The CDR3 loop is CASSVAGGADTQYF. The CDR3 DNA reads as TGTGCCAGCAGTGTAGCGGGAGGGGCAGATACGCAGTATTTT. The chain couples TRBV6-4 to TRBJ2-3, with 11 bases that match TRBD2. CDR1 and CDR2 from the germline V gene are MRHNA and SNTAGT. Germline trimming cut 4 bases from V and 4 bases from J; bases unmatched to any gene: 1. This CDR3 spans 14 amino acids.

This clone was seen a single time. The chain has TRBV2 and TRBJ1-5, with 9 bases aligning to TRBD1. Germline V lookup: CDR1 SNHLY, CDR2 FYNNEI. This CDR3 region has 13 residues. V gave up 8 bases and J gave up 2 bases; unmatched junction bases: 1. The CDR3 DNA follows: TGTGCCAGCTGGACAGGGGGCAATCAGCCCCAGCATTTT. It is translated as CASWTGGNQPQHF.

V is TRBV18 and J is TRBJ2-2; 7 bases are shared with TRBD2. The J segment lost 1 base and the V segment lost 2 bases, leaving 4 bases of the junction unmatched. The length of the CDR3 is 16 residues. Germline CDR1 is KGHSH and CDR2 is LQKENI. DNA of the CDR3: TGTGCCAGCTCACCAATAGCTAGCGGGAACACCGGGGAGCTGTTTTTT. Encoded protein: CASSPIASGNTGELFF. The full variable domain, completed using reference TRBV18 and TRBJ2-2, is NAGVMQNPRHLVRRRGQEARLRCSPMKGHSHVYWYRQLPEEGLKFMVYLQKENIIDESGMPKERFSAEFPKEGPSILRIQQVVRGDSAAYFCASSPIASGNTGELFFGEGSRLTVL.

The V gene is TRBV19, the J gene TRBJ1-5, with D tentatively TRBD1 (5 bases). Trimming removed 3 bases at V and 5 bases at J, with 14 bases between. Germline CDR1 and CDR2: LNHDA and SQIVND (reference sequence). The CDR3 has 15 amino acids. The CDR3 is CASSISMGPHQPQHF. The CDR3 coding sequence is TGTGCCAGTAGTATCTCAATGGGGCCCCATCAGCCCCAGCATTTT.

This clone appeared a few times. The chain uses TRBV4-2 and TRBJ2-5; D is unresolved. The CDR3 contains 13 residues. V was cut by 0 bases and J by 5 bases, with 7 bases left in between. Germline-derived CDR1 and CDR2 are LGHNA and YNFKEQ. The CDR3 DNA follows: TGTGCCAGCAGCCAAGACAGGATGGAGACCCAGTACTTC. Translated: CASSQDRMETQYF.

The chain couples TRBV6-6 to TRBJ1-1; 8 nucleotides match TRBD1. The CDR3 has 15 residues. The germline CDR1 and CDR2 sequences are MNHNY and SVGAGI (reference sequence). V dropped 6 bases and J dropped 1; count of bases not matched to a gene: 7. The CDR3 protein is CASRRETGGNTEAFF. In nucleotides, the CDR3 is TGTGCCAGCAGACGGGAAACAGGGGGGAACACTGAAGCTTTCTTT.

This clone was counted a few times. The chain employs TRBV5-6 and TRBJ1-5; 10 bases are shared with TRBD1. This CDR3 spans 16 amino acids. Germline loops: CDR1 SGHDT, CDR2 YYEEEE. V lost 4 bases, J lost 4 bases, and 8 bases stayed unmatched. The CDR3 DNA reads as TGTGCCAGCAGCCCTGGGACAGGGGACTTGAATCAGCCCCAGCATTTT. It encodes CASSPGTGDLNQPQHF.

The chain links TRBV29-1 to TRBJ1-2; TRBD1 aligns across 7 bases. After removal of 3 bases from V and 7 bases from J, the junction contained 8 bases not matched to a gene. The CDR3 consists of 13 residues. Germline-derived CDR1 and CDR2 are SQVTM and ANQGSEA. The CDR3 DNA follows: TGCAGCGTTGAGAAGAGGGGGCTGAGTGGCTACACCTTC. Translated, it gives CSVEKRGLSGYTF.

The genes are TRBV5-4 and TRBJ2-7, with 8 bases lining up with TRBD2. V lost 1 base to trimming and J lost 2 bases; unmatched junction nucleotides: 2. Per the germline V gene, CDR1 is SGHNT and CDR2 is YYREEE (reference sequence). The CDR3 loop spans 14 amino acids. The CDR3 nucleotides read TGTGCCAGCAGCTTGCCCGGGAGGGCCTACGAGCAGTACTTC. Its translation is CASSLPGRAYEQYF.

This clone has just a few counts. The chain uses TRBV5-6 and TRBJ2-2, with D maybe TRBD2 (5 bases). This CDR3 spans 15 amino acids. The V gene lost 2 bases and the J gene lost 6 bases, with 14 bases spanning the gap. Germline lookup yields CDR1 SGHDT and CDR2 YYEEEE. The CDR3 region is CASSLGGGWPGELFF. In nucleotides, the CDR3 is TGTGCCAGCAGCTTAGGCGGAGGTTGGCCCGGGGAGCTGTTTTTT. The whole variable domain, filled in from reference TRBV5-6 and TRBJ2-2, reads DAGVTQSPTHLIKTRGQQVTLRCSPKSGHDTVSWYQQALGQGPQFIFQYYEEEERQRGNFPDRFSGHQFPNYSSELNVNALLLGDSALYLCASSLGGGWPGELFFGEGSRLTVL.

V is TRBV12-5 and J is TRBJ2-5, with D tentatively TRBD2 (5 bases). The V and J ends lost 5 bases and 1 base respectively, with 20 bases between them. CDR3 size: 17 residues. Germline-derived CDR1 and CDR2 are LGHNT and FRNRAP. In DNA form, the CDR3 reads TGTGCTAGTGGTCCCCCGCGGGCAGGTCCCCCCCAAGAGACCCAGTACTTC. It is translated as CASGPPRAGPPQETQYF.

Only a few counts were recorded for this clone. The gene calls are TRBV5-6 and TRBJ2-5; possibly TRBD2 for D (5 bases). The CDR3 is 16 residues long. V lost 2 bases to trimming and J lost 2 bases, with 16 bases between them. Per germline, CDR1 SGHDT and CDR2 YYEEEE. CDR3 nucleotides: TGTGCCAGCAGCTTCGGGGTTCTGGGCCCTCAAGAGACCCAGTACTTC. Translated, it gives CASSFGVLGPQETQYF.